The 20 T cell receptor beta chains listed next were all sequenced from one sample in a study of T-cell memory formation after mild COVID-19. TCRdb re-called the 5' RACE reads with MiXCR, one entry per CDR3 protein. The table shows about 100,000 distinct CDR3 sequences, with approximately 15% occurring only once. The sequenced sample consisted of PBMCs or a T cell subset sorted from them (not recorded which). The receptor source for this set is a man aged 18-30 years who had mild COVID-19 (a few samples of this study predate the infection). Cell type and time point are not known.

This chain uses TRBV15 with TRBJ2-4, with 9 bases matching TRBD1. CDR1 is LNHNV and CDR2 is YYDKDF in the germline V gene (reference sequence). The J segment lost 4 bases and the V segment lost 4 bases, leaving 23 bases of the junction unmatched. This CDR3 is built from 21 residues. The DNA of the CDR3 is TGTGCCACCAGCATCCGTAGGGGACAGGGCCCCTCCGGCGTCGTGAAAAACATTCAGTACTTC. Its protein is CATSIRRGQGPSGVVKNIQYF.

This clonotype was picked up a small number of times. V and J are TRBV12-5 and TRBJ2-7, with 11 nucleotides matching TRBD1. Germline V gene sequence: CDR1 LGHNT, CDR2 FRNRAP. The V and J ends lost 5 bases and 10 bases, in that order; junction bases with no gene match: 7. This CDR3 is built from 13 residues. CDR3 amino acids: CASGRDRGLNQYF. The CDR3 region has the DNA TGTGCTAGTGGTAGGGACAGGGGGTTAAATCAGTACTTC. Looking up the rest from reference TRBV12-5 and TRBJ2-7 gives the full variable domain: DARVTQTPRHKVTEMGQEVTMRCQPILGHNTVFWYRQTMMQGLELLAYFRNRAPLDDSGMPKDRFSAEMPDATLATLKIQPSEPRDSAVYFCASGRDRGLNQYFGPGTRLTVT.

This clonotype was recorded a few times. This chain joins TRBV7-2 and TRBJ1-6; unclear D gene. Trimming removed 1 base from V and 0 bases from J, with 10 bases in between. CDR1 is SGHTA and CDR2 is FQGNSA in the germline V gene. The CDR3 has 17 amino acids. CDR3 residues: CASSLEVGASYNSPLHF. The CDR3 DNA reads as TGTGCCAGCAGCTTAGAGGTTGGAGCCTCCTATAATTCACCCCTCCACTTT.

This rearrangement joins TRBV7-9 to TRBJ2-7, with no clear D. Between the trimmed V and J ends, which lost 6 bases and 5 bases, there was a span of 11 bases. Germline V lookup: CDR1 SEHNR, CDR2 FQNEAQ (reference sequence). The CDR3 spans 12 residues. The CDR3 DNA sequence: TGTGCCAGCAGTTACGCCCTTGACGAGCAGTACTTC. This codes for CASSYALDEQYF.

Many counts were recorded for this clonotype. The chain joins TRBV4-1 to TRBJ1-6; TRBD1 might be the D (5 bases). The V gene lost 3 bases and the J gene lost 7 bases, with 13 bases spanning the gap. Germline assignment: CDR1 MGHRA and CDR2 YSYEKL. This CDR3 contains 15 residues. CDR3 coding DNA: TGCGCCAGCAGCCAGCAGGGCGCGAGCAATTCACCCCTCCACTTT. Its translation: CASSQQGASNSPLHF.

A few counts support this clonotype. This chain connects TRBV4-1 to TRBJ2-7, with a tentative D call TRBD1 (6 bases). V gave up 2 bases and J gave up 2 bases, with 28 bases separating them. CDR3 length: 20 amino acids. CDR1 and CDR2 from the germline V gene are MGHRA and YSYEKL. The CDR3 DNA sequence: TGCGCCAGCAGCCAACTTACCGGCCCCCGAACAGGGTTCGCGGCCTACGAGCAGTACTTC. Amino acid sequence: CASSQLTGPRTGFAAYEQYF.

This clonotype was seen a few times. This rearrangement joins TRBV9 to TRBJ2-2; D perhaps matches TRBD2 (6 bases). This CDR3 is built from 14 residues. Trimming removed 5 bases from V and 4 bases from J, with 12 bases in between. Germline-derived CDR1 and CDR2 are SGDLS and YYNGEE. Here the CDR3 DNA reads TGTGCCAGCAGGTCCGGGAGATCCACCGGGGAGCTGTTTTTT. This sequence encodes CASRSGRSTGELFF.

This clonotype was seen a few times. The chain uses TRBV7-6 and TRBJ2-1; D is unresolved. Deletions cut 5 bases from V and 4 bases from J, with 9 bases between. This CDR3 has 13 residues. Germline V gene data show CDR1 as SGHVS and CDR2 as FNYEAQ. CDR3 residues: CASSVTSYNEQFF. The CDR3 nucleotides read TGTGCCAGCAGCGTCACGAGTTACAATGAGCAGTTCTTC.

The CDR3 region has the DNA TGTGCCAGCAGCCCTGGGTCCGTCTCGGGCTACACCTTC. It translates to CASSPGSVSGYTF. The V call is TRBV6-5, the J call TRBJ1-2, with unresolved D. Per the germline V gene, CDR1 is MNHEY and CDR2 is SVGAGI. The V end was cut by 6 bases, the J end by 8 bases, with 16 bases between. The CDR3 extends over 13 amino acids.

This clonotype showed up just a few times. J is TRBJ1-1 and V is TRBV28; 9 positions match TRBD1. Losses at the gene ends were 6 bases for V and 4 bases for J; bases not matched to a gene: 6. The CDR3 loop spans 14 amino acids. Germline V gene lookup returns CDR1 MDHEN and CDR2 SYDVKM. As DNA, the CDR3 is TGTGCCAGCAGCCCACAGGGGGCAGCCACTGAAGCTTTCTTT. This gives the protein CASSPQGAATEAFF.

In DNA, the CDR3 is TGTGCCAGCAGTTTCGCTTTTAGCAATCAGCCCCAGCATTTT. Protein: CASSFAFSNQPQHF. The chain joins TRBV28 to TRBJ1-5; D call uncertain. The CDR3 is 14 residues long. V was cut by 3 bases and J by 0 bases, with 6 bases left in between. Germline CDR1 reads MDHEN; CDR2 reads SYDVKM.

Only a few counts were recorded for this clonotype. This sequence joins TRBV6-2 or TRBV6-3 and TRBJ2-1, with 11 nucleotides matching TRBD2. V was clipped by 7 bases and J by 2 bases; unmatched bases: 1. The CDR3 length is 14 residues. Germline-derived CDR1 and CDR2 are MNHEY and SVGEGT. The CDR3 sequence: CASKLAGAYNEQFF. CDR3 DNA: TGTGCCAGCAAACTAGCGGGGGCCTACAATGAGCAGTTCTTC.

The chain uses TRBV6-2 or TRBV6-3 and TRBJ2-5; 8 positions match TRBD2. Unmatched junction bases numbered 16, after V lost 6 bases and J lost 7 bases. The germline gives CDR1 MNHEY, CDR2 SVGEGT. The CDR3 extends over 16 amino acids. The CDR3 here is CASSLAGGQSWWTQYF. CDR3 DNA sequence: TGTGCCAGCAGCCTCGCGGGGGGCCAGTCTTGGTGGACCCAGTACTTC.

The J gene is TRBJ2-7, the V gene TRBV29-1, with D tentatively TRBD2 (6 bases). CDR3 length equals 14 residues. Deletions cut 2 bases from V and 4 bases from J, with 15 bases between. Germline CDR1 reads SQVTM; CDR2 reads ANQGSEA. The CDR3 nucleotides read TGCAGCGTTGAACTGAGGCGGGGATCATACGAGCAGTACTTC. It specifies CSVELRRGSYEQYF.

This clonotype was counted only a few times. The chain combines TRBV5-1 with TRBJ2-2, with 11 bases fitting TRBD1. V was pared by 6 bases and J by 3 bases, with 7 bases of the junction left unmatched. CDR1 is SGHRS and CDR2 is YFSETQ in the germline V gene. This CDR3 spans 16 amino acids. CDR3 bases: TGCGCCAGCAATCCGGGACAGGGGGGTTACACCGGGGAGCTGTTTTTT. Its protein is CASNPGQGGYTGELFF.

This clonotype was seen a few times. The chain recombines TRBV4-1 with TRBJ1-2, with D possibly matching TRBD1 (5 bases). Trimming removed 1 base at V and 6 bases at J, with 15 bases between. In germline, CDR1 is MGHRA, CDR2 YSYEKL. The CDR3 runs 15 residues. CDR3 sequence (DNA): TGCGCCAGCAGCCAAGCGGGGGGGAAACTGAATGGCTACACCTTC. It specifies CASSQAGGKLNGYTF.

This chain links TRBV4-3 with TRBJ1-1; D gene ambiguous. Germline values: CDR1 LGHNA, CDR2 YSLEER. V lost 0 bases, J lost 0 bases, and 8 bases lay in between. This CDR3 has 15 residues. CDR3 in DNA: TGCGCCAGCAGCCAAGAACCGGGGATGAACACTGAAGCTTTCTTT. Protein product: CASSQEPGMNTEAFF.

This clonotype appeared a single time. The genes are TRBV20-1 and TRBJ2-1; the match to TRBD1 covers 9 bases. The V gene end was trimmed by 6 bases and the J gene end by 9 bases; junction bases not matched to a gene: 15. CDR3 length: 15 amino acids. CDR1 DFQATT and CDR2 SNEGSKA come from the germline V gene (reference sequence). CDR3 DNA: TGCAGTGCGAGTCCGGGACAGGGCTTAGCAAGTGAGCAGTTCTTC. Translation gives CSASPGQGLASEQFF.

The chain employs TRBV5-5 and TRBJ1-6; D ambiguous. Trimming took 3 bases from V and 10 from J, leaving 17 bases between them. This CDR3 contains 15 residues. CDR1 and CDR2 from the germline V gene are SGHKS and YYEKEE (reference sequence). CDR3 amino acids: CASSWNNGKLSPLHF. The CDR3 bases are TGTGCCAGCAGCTGGAATAACGGCAAGTTATCACCCCTCCACTTT.

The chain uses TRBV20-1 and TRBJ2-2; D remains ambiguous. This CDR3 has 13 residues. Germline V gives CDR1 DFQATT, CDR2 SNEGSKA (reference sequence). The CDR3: CRADDANTGELFF. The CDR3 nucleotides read TGCAGGGCAGACGACGCGAACACCGGGGAGCTGTTTTTT.